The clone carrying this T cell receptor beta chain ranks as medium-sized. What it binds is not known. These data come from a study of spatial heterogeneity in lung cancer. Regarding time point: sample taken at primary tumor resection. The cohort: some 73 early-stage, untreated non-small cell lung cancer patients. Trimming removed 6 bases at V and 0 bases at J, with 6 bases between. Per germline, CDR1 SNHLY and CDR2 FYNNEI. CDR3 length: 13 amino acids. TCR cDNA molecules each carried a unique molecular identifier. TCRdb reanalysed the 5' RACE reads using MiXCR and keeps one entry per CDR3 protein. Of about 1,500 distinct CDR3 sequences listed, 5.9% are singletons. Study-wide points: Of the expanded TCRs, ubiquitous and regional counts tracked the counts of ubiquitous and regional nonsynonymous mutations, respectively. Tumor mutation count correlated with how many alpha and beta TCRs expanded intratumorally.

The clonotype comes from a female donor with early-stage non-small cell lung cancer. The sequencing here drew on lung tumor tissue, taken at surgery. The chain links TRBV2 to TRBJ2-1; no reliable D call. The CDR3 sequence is CASRRDSYNEQFF. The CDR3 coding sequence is TGTGCCAGCAGAAGGGACTCCTACAATGAGCAGTTCTTC.